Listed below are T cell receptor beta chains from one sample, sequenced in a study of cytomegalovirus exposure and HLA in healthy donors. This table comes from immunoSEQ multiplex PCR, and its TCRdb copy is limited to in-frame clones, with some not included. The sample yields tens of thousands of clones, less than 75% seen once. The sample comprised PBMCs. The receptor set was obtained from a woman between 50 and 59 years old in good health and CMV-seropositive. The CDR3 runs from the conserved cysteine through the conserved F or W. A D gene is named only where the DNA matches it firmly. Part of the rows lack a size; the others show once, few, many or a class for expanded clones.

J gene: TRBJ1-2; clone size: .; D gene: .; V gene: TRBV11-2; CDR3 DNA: TGTGCCAGCAGCTTAGCTCGGGGTTTTACTTATGGCTACACCTTC; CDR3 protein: CASSLARGFTYGYTF
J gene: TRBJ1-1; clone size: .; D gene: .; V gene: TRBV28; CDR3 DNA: TGTGCCAGCATTAGGGGGTACGTGGGGTGGGCTGAAGCTTTCTTT; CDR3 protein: CASIRGYVGWAEAFF
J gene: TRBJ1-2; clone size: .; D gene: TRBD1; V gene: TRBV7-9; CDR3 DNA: TGTGCCAGCACCCATGGGGGGACAGCTTATGGCTACACCTTC; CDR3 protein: CASTHGGTAYGYTF
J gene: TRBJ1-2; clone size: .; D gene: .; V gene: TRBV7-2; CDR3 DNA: TGTGCCAGCAGCTCCTATGGGGGGACGACTAACTATGGCTACACCTTC; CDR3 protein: CASSSYGGTTNYGYTF
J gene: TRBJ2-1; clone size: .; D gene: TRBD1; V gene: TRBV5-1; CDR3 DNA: TGCGCCAGCAGCCCGACAGGGTACGGCAATGAGCAGTTCTTC; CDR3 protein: CASSPTGYGNEQFF
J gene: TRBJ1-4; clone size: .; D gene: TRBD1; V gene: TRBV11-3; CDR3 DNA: TGTGCCAGCAGCTCCCCTCCTGGGACAGGGGAAGATTCAACTAATGAAAAACTGTTTTTT; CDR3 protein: CASSSPPGTGEDSTNEKLFF
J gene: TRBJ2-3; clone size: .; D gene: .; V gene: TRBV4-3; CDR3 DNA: TGCGCCAGCAACAGGGGAGGTGCAGATACGCAGTATTTT; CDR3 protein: CASNRGGADTQYF
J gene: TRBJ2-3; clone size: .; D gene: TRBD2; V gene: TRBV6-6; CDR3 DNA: TGTGCCAGCAGTCACGGGACTAGCGGGGTCACAGATACGCAGTATTTT; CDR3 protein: CASSHGTSGVTDTQYF
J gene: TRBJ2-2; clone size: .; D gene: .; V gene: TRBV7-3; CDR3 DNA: TGTGCCAGCAGCCCTTCCCGGGACAAAGCGAACACCGGGGAGCTGTTTTTT; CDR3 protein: CASSPSRDKANTGELFF
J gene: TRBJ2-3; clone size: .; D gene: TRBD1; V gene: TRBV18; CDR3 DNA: TGTGCCAGCCTACCTAGACAGGGTGAAGATACGCAGTATTTT; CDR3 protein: CASLPRQGEDTQYF
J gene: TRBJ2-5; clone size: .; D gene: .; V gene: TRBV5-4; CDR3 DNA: TGTGCCAGCAGCCTGCCCACCATTGGGGGGAGTGAGACCCAGTACTTC; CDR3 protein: CASSLPTIGGSETQYF
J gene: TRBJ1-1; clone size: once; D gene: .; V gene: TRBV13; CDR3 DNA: TGTGCCAGCAGCTTTCTCGGTTTTTCAAACACTGAAGCTTTCTTT; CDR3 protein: CASSFLGFSNTEAFF
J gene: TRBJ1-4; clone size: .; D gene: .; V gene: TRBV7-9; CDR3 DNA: TGTGCCAGCAGCTTAGGCACGGGACTGTCTAATGAAAAACTGTTTTTT; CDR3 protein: CASSLGTGLSNEKLFF
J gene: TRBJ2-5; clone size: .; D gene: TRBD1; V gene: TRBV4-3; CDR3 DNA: TGCGCCAGCAGCCAATCACGACAGGGCAGTTGGGAGACCCAGTACTTC; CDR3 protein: CASSQSRQGSWETQYF
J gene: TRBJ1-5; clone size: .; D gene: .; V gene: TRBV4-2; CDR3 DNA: TGTGCCAGCAGTAGCGCGGGGGATCAGCCCCAGCATTTT; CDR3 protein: CASSSAGDQPQHF
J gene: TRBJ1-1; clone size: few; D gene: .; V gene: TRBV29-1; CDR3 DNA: TGCAGCGGGGGGGAGGGGCGGAATACTGAAGCTTTCTTT; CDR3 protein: CSGGEGRNTEAFF
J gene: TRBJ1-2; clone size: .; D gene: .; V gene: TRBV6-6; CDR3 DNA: TGTGCCAGCAGAAACGCGGCAGACTATGGCTACACCTTC; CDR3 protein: CASRNAADYGYTF
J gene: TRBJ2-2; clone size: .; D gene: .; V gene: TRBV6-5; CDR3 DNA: TGTGCCAGCAGTTACTCATTTGCAGCGACCGGGGAGCTGTTTTTT; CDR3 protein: CASSYSFAATGELFF
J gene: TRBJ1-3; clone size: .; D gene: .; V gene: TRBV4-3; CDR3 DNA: TGCGCCAGCAGCCCCGTATCGAGAGGAAACACCATATATTTT; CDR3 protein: CASSPVSRGNTIYF
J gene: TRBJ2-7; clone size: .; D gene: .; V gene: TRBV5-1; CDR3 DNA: TGCGCCAGCAGAAGAGGGCTCGAGCAGTACTTC; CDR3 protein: CASRRGLEQYF
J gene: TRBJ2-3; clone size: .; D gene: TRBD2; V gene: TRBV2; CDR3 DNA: TGTGCCAGCAGATTTGAACTAGCGGGCAGAGATACGCAGTATTTT; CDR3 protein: CASRFELAGRDTQYF
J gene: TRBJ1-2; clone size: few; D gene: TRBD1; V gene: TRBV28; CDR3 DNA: TGTGCCAGCAGTTTCGACAGGGCATATGGCTACACCTTC; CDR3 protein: CASSFDRAYGYTF
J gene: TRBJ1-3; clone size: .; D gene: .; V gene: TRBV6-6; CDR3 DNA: TGTGCCAGCAGTTACTCGGGCACCGGAAACACCATATATTTT; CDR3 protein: CASSYSGTGNTIYF
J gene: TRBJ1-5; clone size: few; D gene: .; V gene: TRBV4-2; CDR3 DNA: TGTGCCAGCAGCCAAGAGGGGGGCGGAGGGGGGGCCAATCAGCCCCAGCATTTT; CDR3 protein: CASSQEGGGGGANQPQHF
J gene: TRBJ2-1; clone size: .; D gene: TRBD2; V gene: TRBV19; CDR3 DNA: TGTGCCAGTAGTATAGCGGCTAGCGGGGGGTACAATGAGCAGTTCTTC; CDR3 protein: CASSIAASGGYNEQFF
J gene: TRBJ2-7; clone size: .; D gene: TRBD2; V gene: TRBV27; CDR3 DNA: TGTGCCAGCAGTTTTTTGTTAGCGGGAGGGCCCTACGAGCAGTACTTC; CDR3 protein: CASSFLLAGGPYEQYF
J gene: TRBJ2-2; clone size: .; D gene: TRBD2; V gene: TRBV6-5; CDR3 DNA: TGTGCCAGCAGGGGAGCGGGAGGAGCCGGGGAGCTGTTTTTT; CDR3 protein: CASRGAGGAGELFF
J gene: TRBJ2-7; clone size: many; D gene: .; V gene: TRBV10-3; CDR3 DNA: TGTGCCATCTCGGACAGCTACGAGCAGTACTTC; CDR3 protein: CAISDSYEQYF
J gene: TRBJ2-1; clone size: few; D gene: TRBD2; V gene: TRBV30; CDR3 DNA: TGTGCCTGGAGGGGTCTAGCGGCGGTCAATGAGCAGTTCTTC; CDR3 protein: CAWRGLAAVNEQFF
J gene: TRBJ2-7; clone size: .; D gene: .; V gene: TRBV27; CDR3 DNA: TGTGCCAGCAGTAGTTCCACATCCTACGAGCAGTACTTC; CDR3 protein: CASSSSTSYEQYF
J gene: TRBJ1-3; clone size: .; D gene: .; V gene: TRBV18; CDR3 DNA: TGTGCCAGCTCACCATTTAGGAGCTCTGGAAACACCATATATTTT; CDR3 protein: CASSPFRSSGNTIYF
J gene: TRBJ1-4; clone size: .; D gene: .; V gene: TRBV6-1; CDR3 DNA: TGTGCCAGCAGTGACACCCCCAGGGGCACGTTCGAAAAACTGTTTTTT; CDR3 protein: CASSDTPRGTFEKLFF
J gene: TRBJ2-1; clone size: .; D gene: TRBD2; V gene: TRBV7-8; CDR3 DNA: TGTGCCAGCAGCTTAGAATATTTGGCGGGGGAAAATGAGCAGTTCTTC; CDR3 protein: CASSLEYLAGENEQFF
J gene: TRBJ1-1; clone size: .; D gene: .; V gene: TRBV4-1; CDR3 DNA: TGCGCCAGCAGCCAAGATGATTCGGGGGGATCGAACACTGAAGCTTTCTTT; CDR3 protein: CASSQDDSGGSNTEAFF
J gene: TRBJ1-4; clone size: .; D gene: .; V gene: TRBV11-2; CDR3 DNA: TGTGCCAGCAGCCCAGGTGGGGCAGCTAATGAAAAACTGTTTTTT; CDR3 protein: CASSPGGAANEKLFF
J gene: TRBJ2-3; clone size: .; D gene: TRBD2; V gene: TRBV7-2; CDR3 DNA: TGTGCCAGCAGCTTAATCCTAGCGGGAGGCGATACGCAGTATTTT; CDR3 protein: CASSLILAGGDTQYF
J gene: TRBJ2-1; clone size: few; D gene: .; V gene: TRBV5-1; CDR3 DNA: TGCGCCAGCAGCTTGGCCCCGGGTCGGAGCTCCTACAATGAGCAGTTCTTC; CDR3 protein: CASSLAPGRSSYNEQFF
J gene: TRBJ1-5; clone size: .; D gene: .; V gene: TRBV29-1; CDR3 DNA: TGCAGCGTTGCCGAGGGCTATAGCAATCAGCCCCAGCATTTT; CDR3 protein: CSVAEGYSNQPQHF
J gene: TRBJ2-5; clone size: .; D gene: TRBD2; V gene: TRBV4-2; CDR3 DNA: TGTGCCAGCAGCTCGACTGCAGGGAGGGAGGAGACCCAGTACTTC; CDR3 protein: CASSSTAGREETQYF
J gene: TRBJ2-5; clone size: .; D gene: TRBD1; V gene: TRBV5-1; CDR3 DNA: TGCGCCAGCAGCCGGGACAGCGCAGCAGAGACCCAGTACTTC; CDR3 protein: CASSRDSAAETQYF
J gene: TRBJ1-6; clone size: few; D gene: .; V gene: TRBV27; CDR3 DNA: TGTGCCAGCAGACCTAGGGCGGGGGATTCACCCCTCCACTTT; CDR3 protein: CASRPRAGDSPLHF
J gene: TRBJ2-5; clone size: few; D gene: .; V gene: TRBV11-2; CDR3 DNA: TGTGCCAGCAGCTTGGAGGCCTTCCAAGAGACCCAGTACTTC; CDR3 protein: CASSLEAFQETQYF
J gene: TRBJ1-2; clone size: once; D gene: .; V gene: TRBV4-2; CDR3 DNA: TGTGCCAGCAGCCTAACAGGCAGCGGCGAGGGGGTTGCAGGCTACACCTTC; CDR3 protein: CASSLTGSGEGVAGYTF
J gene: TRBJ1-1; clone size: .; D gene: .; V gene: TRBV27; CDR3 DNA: TGTGCCAGCAGTTTATCGAACAGAAACACTGAAGCTTTCTTT; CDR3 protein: CASSLSNRNTEAFF
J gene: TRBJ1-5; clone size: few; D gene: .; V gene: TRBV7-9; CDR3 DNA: TGTGCCAGCAGCTTAGACGCGAGCAATCAGCCCCAGCATTTT; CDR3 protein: CASSLDASNQPQHF
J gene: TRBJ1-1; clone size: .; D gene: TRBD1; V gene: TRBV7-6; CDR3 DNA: TGTGCCAGCAGCCCCCGGGACAGGGCGAGCACTGAAGCTTTCTTT; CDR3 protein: CASSPRDRASTEAFF
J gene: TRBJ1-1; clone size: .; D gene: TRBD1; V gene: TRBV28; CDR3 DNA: TGTGCCAGCAGTCCCATGGGACAGGGGGCTATGAACACTGAAGCTTTCTTT; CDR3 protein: CASSPMGQGAMNTEAFF
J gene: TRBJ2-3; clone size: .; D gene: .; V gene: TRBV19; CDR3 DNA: TGTGCCAGTAGTATCGGGACTTCGGCCTCAGATACGCAGTATTTT; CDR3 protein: CASSIGTSASDTQYF
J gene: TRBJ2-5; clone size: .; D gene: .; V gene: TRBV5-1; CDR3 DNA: TGCGCCAGCACAGGAGGGTACAGTTTCGGAGAGACCCAGTACTTC; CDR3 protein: CASTGGYSFGETQYF